This T cell receptor (beta chain) was documented in a study of blood T cells in healthy people across ages. The second PCR ran about 6 to 12 cycles with a sample-barcoded 5' primer and J-beta primers. One entry per CDR3 protein, called by TCRdb with MiXCR from the 5' RACE reads. The sample contains about 650,000 distinct CDR3 sequences, about 51% of which appear only once. A word on this clonotype: Its specificity is not known. An end of the junction does not agree with germline; a read error may underlie this.

Notes on the study in general: Any changes in expanded clonotypes were possibly confounded, as donor CMV status remained unknown. Measured against age, TCR beta diversity per million T cells decreased in a roughly linear manner.

Every donor gave 8.5 to 10 milliliters of peripheral blood. Sample: blood. The TCR was taken from a woman aged 80 or older in good health.

The CDR3 loop is CARSLYRTGELFF. The DNA of the CDR3 is TGTGCCCGCAGCTTATACCGGACCGGGGAGCTGTTTTTT. The chain uses TRBV5-6 and TRBJ2-2; D not certain. From germline, CDR1 is SGHDT and CDR2 YYEEEE. The CDR3 length is 13 residues.